What follows are 21 T cell receptor beta chains derived from one specimen sequenced in a study of T cell clonotyping in hematopoietic cell transplantation (dated by TCRdb to about 2021). The time point tag for this specimen amounts to: 180 days after allo-HCT. Receptor amplification or capture employed the immunoSEQ multiplex PCR assay. Imported from immuneACCESS, the table was reduced by TCRdb to in-frame sequences with V and J called. These copies leave out some clones; in studies compared against another copy, an unresolved V gene accounts for under half, and the cause of the remainder is not known. This sample lists under 9,500 clones; about three quarters were detected once. The ten largest account for over 45% of the sample. Sequencing was performed on peripheral blood mononuclear cells, taken 180 days after allogeneic stem cell transplant. All receptors derive from a female patient in her 50s who had an allogeneic stem cell transplant from a related donor, so the T cells may come from the graft donor. Some clones in this sample may be carry-over from other donors' samples.

The chain links TRBV5-4 to TRBJ1-6; D remains unclear. The CDR3 is 14 amino acids. Trimming cost V 3 bases and J 9 bases, with 13 bases left between them. Germline loops: CDR1 SGHNT, CDR2 YYREEE (reference sequence). The CDR3 sequence: CASSSTSQSSPLHF. CDR3 coding DNA: TGTGCCAGCAGCTCAACTAGCCAAAGTTCACCCCTCCACTTT.

The chain carries TRBV7-2 and TRBJ1-2; D gene ambiguous. The V gene lost 5 bases and the J gene lost 1 base, with 14 bases spanning the gap. CDR3 length equals 15 residues. The V gene's germline CDR1 is SGHTA and CDR2 FQGNSA. CDR3 region: CASSPPRGYNYGYTF. The CDR3 DNA sequence: TGTGCCAGCAGCCCCCCGCGGGGATATAACTATGGCTACACCTTC.

V gene TRBV6-5 combines with J gene TRBJ1-1, with a tentative D call TRBD1 (5 bases). V shed 7 bases and J shed 3 bases, with 18 bases lying between them. The CDR3 consists of 15 residues. The germline V gene encodes CDR1 MNHEY and CDR2 SVGAGI. The CDR3 loop reads CASTKPGLGYTEAFF. CDR3 in DNA: TGTGCCAGCACCAAACCGGGGCTGGGTTACACTGAAGCTTTCTTT.

There are a few counts of this clone. The gene calls are TRBV7-3 and TRBJ2-1, with 10 bases fitting TRBD1. V lost 5 bases, J lost 9 bases, and 7 bases stayed unmatched. Germline CDR1 and CDR2: SGHTA and FQGTGA. The CDR3 consists of 14 residues. The CDR3 loop reads CASSPRTGGIEQFF. The DNA of the CDR3 is TGTGCCAGCAGCCCCAGGACAGGGGGTATTGAGCAGTTCTTC.

In its sample, this clone ranks as medium-sized. The same CDR3 arises from other DNA sequences in this sample as well. The rearrangement uses TRBV6-5 and TRBJ2-7; 7 bases line up with TRBD1. The CDR3 is 13 residues long. With V trimmed by 6 bases and J by 3 bases, 5 bases remained unmatched. In germline, CDR1 is MNHEY, CDR2 SVGAGI. DNA of the CDR3: TGTGCCAGCAGGCACCGGGACAGCTACGAGCAGTACTTC. This translates into CASRHRDSYEQYF.

The chain recombines TRBV28 with TRBJ2-7; tentative D call: TRBD1 (6 bases). From germline, CDR1 is MDHEN and CDR2 SYDVKM. This CDR3 comprises 14 residues. V lost 7 bases and J lost 2, with 15 bases in between. The CDR3 reads CASKSWGQPYEQYF. The DNA for the CDR3 is TGTGCCAGCAAATCGTGGGGGCAACCCTACGAGCAGTACTTC. Full variable domain (remainder filled in from reference TRBV28 and TRBJ2-7): DVKVTQSSRYLVKRTGEKVFLECVQDMDHENMFWYRQDPGLGLRLIYFSYDVKMKEKGDIPEGYSVSREKKERFSLILESASTNQTSMYLCASKSWGQPYEQYFGPGTRLTVT.

This clone was seen a single time. The chain carries TRBV6-5 and TRBJ2-1; a possible D gene is TRBD1 (6 bases). V was clipped by 6 bases and J by 6 bases, with 12 bases between them. The CDR3 runs 13 residues. CDR1 is MNHEY, CDR2 SVGAGI, per germline. The CDR3 DNA reads as TGTGCCAGCAGGAAACAGGGAAGCAATGAGCAGTTCTTC. It translates to CASRKQGSNEQFF.

The V call is TRBV7-9, the J call TRBJ1-3; no clear D gene. CDR3 length equals 14 residues. Germline V CDR1 and CDR2: SEHNR, FQNEAQ (reference sequence). The V gene lost 5 bases and the J gene lost 0 bases, with 8 bases spanning the gap. DNA for the CDR3: TGTGCCAGCAGCGGCCCTGTCTCTGGAAACACCATATATTTT. This sequence encodes CASSGPVSGNTIYF. The whole variable domain, remainder taken from reference TRBV7-9 and TRBJ1-3, is DTGVSQNPRHKITKRGQNVTFRCDPISEHNRLYWYRQTLGQGPEFLTYFQNEAQLEKSRLLSDRFSAERPKGSFSTLEIQRTEQGDSAMYLCASSGPVSGNTIYFGEGSWLTVV.

This sequence joins TRBV5-8 and TRBJ2-5; the D gene is possibly TRBD1 (6 bases). Germline V gene data show CDR1 as SGHTS and CDR2 as YDEGEE. V was pared by 0 bases and J by 6 bases, with 9 bases between. The CDR3 is made up of 13 amino acids. The chain's CDR3 is CASSLEQGQTQYF. The CDR3 DNA reads as TGTGCCAGCAGCTTGGAACAGGGACAGACCCAGTACTTC. Together with reference TRBV5-8 and TRBJ2-5, the CDR3 gives the full variable domain: EAGVTQSPTHLIKTRGQQATLRCSPISGHTSVYWYQQALGLGLQFLLWYDEGEERNRGNFPPRFSGRQFPNYSSELNVNALELEDSALYLCASSLEQGQTQYFGPGTRLLVL.

The gene calls are TRBV5-1 and TRBJ1-4; TRBD1 matches at 9 bases. The CDR3 covers 15 residues. V was pared by 4 bases and J by 8 bases, with 9 bases of the junction left unmatched. Germline assignment: CDR1 SGHRS and CDR2 YFSETQ. DNA of the CDR3: TGCGCCAGCAGCCTCGGACAGGGGATAGGGGAAAAACTGTTTTTT. It translates to CASSLGQGIGEKLFF. Full variable domain (outside the CDR3, taken from reference TRBV5-1 and TRBJ1-4): KAGVTQTPRYLIKTRGQQVTLSCSPISGHRSVSWYQQTPGQGLQFLFEYFSETQRNKGNFPGRFSGRQFSNSRSEMNVSTLELGDSALYLCASSLGQGIGEKLFFGSGTQLSVL.

This CDR3 is CASADTSYEQYF. CDR3 in DNA: TGCGCCAGCGCTGACACCTCCTACGAGCAGTACTTC. The J gene is TRBJ2-7, the V gene TRBV5-1; D gene unclear. V lost 7 bases and J 0 bases, leaving 8 bases between the germline ends. The germline gives CDR1 SGHRS, CDR2 YFSETQ. The CDR3 sequence is 12 residues long.

The chain employs TRBV5-4 and TRBJ2-3, with 9 bases lining up with TRBD2. Germline V gene sequence: CDR1 SGHNT, CDR2 YYREEE (reference sequence). The CDR3 is 15 amino acids. J gave up 1 base and V 0 bases, and 0 bases lay outside the gene matches. CDR3 DNA: TGTGCCAGCAGCTTGGGCGGGGGGGGCACAGATACGCAGTATTTT. Encoded protein: CASSLGGGGTDTQYF.

This chain joins TRBV30 and TRBJ2-3, with 7 bases fitting TRBD1. The germline V gene encodes CDR1 GTSNPN and CDR2 SVGIG (reference sequence). With V trimmed by 6 bases and J by 3 bases, 3 bases remained unmatched. The CDR3 is 12 residues long. The chain's CDR3 is CACDRETDTQYF. CDR3 in DNA: TGTGCCTGTGACAGGGAGACAGATACGCAGTATTTT.

This chain links TRBV7-2 with TRBJ2-7, with D tentatively TRBD1 or TRBD2 (6 bases each). Germline CDR1 reads SGHTA; CDR2 reads FQGNSA. CDR3 length: 15 residues. V was clipped by 0 bases and J by 1 base, with 10 bases between them. The DNA of the CDR3 is TGTGCCAGCAGCTTAGCAGGGGGGACGTCCTACGAGCAGTACTTC. It yields the protein CASSLAGGTSYEQYF. The whole variable domain, remainder taken from reference TRBV7-2 and TRBJ2-7, is GAGVSQSPSNKVTEKGKDVELRCDPISGHTALYWYRQSLGQGLEFLIYFQGNSAPDKSGLPSDRFSAERTGGSVSTLTIQRTQQEDSAVYLCASSLAGGTSYEQYFGPGTRLTVT.

V gene TRBV6-5 combines with J gene TRBJ1-1; TRBD1 might be the D (5 bases). Germline loops: CDR1 MNHEY, CDR2 SVGAGI. This CDR3 has 13 amino acids. V lost 4 bases and J 4 bases, leaving 10 bases between the germline ends. DNA of the CDR3: TGTGCCAGCAGTTCCCCGGGGACCACTGAAGCTTTCTTT. Encoded protein: CASSSPGTTEAFF.

This clone was seen only a few times. Other nucleotide sequences in the sample specify the same CDR3. The gene calls are TRBV19 and TRBJ2-1, with D perhaps given as TRBD1 or TRBD2 (5 bases each). Germline-derived CDR1 and CDR2 are LNHDA and SQIVND (reference sequence). There are 15 residues in the CDR3. The V and J ends lost 5 bases and 0 bases respectively, with 11 bases between them. The CDR3 bases are TGTGCCAGTAGTTTGGGGGTCCCCTCCTACAATGAGCAGTTCTTC. This gives the protein CASSLGVPSYNEQFF.

V usage is TRBV5-1 and J usage is TRBJ1-1; D gene ambiguous. With 4 bases removed from V and 1 base from J, the gap between germline ends came to 11 bases. CDR1 is SGHRS, CDR2 YFSETQ, per germline. The CDR3 is made up of 14 amino acids. CDR3: CASSVAGWNTEAFF. DNA for the CDR3: TGCGCCAGCAGCGTCGCGGGTTGGAACACTGAAGCTTTCTTT.

Written as DNA, the CDR3 is TGTGCCAGCAGCTCACGGACTGATGAAAACACTGAAGCTTTCTTT. This gives the protein CASSSRTDENTEAFF. The rearrangement links TRBV7-9 to TRBJ1-1, with D hard to call. The ends were cut back, 4 bases at V and 2 bases at J, with 14 bases in the middle. The length of the CDR3 is 15 residues. Germline CDR1 and CDR2: SEHNR and FQNEAQ (reference sequence). Full variable domain (rest looked up from reference TRBV7-9 and TRBJ1-1): DTGVSQNPRHKITKRGQNVTFRCDPISEHNRLYWYRQTLGQGPEFLTYFQNEAQLEKSRLLSDRFSAERPKGSFSTLEIQRTEQGDSAMYLCASSSRTDENTEAFFGQGTRLTVV.

This rearrangement joins TRBV7-2 to TRBJ1-1; 8 bases map to TRBD1. CDR3 length equals 14 residues. V lost 7 bases, J lost 0 bases, and 4 bases stayed unmatched. Germline CDR1 SGHTA, CDR2 FQGNSA. CDR3 loop: CASIRTGLNTEAFF. DNA for the CDR3: TGTGCCAGCATCAGGACAGGGTTGAACACTGAAGCTTTCTTT.

In this sample, this clone turned up once. V gene TRBV2 combines with J gene TRBJ2-7; TRBD1 aligns across 9 bases. CDR3 length equals 15 residues. V lost 2 bases to trimming and J lost 0 bases; unmatched junction nucleotides: 2. CDR1 and CDR2 from the germline V gene are SNHLY and FYNNEI. The CDR3, as DNA: TGTGCCAGCAGTGAATGGACAGGGGACTCCTACGAGCAGTACTTC. This gives the protein CASSEWTGDSYEQYF.

The chain couples TRBV30 to TRBJ2-7, with D possibly matching TRBD1 (6 bases). CDR1 and CDR2 (germline): GTSNPN, SVGIG (reference sequence). This CDR3 spans 12 amino acids. With 0 bases removed from V and 5 bases from J, the gap between germline ends came to 8 bases. This CDR3 is CAWSVQGHEQYF. The DNA of the CDR3 is TGTGCCTGGAGTGTACAGGGCCACGAGCAGTACTTC.